Sequencing of this T cell receptor (beta chain) was carried out in a study of blood T cell repertoires in COVID-19. About the study: The cDNA or gDNA used as material had been derived from T cells, B-cell-depleted T cells, or PBMCs.

The V gene's germline CDR1 is SGDLS and CDR2 YYNGEE. The CDR3 runs 16 residues. Trimming left V 3 bases short and J 0 bases short, with 13 bases between. This table comes from immunoSEQ multiplex PCR, and its TCRdb copy is limited to in-frame clones, with some not included. The sample lists about 400,000 clones, about 88% seen once, with 7.1% in the top ten. Material for sequencing was peripheral blood. The sequence derives from a woman in her sixties with COVID-19, enrolled during active disease. V usage is TRBV9 and J usage is TRBJ1-3; D is undetermined. The CDR3 nucleotides are TGTGCCAGCAGCGCGCAGGTTATGAGCTCTGGAAACACCATATATTTT. This gives the protein CASSAQVMSSGNTIYF.